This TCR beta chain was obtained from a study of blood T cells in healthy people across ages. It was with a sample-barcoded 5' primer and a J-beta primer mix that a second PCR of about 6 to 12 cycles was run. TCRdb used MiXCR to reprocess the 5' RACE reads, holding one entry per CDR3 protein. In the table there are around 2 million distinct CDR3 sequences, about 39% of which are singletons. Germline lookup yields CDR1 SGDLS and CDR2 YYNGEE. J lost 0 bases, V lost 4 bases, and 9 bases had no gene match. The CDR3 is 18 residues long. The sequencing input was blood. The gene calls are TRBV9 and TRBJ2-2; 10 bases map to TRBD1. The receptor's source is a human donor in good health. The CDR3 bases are TGTGCCAGCAGCCCCCGGGACAGGGGTCCCGCGAACACCGGGGAGCTGTTTTTT. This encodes CASSPRDRGPANTGELFF.